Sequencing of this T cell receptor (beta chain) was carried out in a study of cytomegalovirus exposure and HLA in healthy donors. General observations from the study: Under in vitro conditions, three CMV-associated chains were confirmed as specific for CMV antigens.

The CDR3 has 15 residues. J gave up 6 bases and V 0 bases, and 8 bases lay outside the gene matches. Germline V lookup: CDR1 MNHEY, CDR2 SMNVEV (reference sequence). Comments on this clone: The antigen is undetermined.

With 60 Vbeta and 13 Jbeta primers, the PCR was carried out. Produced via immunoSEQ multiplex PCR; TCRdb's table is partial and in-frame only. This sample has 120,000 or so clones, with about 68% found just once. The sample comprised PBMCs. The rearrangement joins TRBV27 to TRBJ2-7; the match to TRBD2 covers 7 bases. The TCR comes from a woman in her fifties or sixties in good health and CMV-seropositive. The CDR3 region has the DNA TGTGCCAGCAGTTTATCATCGGGGGGAATAAGCGAGCAGTACGTC. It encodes CASSLSSGGISEQYV.